This TCR beta chain was profiled in a study of long-term antiretroviral therapy in people with HIV (dated by TCRdb to between 2020 and 2023). In the study overall: The earliest samples were collected about a decade before the 2015 WHO recommendation for immediate ART, when ART was typically delayed until CD4 counts fell. This retrospective serial study examined whether starting ART and sustained HIV suppression were associated with changes in the composition and diversity of the TRB repertoire in peripheral blood. Of the roughly 30 participants with HIV, some 12 were female. No cross-contamination during QIAcube processing turned up in test extractions that ran a monoclonal T-cell line alongside about 30 polyclonal samples. From some 30 adults with confirmed HIV infection, the cohort provided some 200 cryopreserved PBMC samples, gathered serially across a mean of approximately six years (range 1-12). Study-wide conclusions, independent of this receptor: ART initiation was associated with a significant increase in TRB diversity, but diversity stayed significantly below transplant donor controls even after long-term ART. Samples dated from the mid-2000s to the late 2010s, and the ART regimens used may be less effective than current ones. Because pre-ART samples had limited cell numbers, unsorted PBMC were profiled rather than sorted CD4+ and CD8+ T cells. The repertoire was dominated across all time points by expanded TRB clones identified before ART initiation, although this dominance was seen to fluctuate and to decrease in many PLHIV after ART. Narrower CDR3 length ranges were observed in HIV repertoires than in controls, and an antigen-experienced repertoire with only a slight naive shift after ART was suggested by the network structure. Inferences about post-ART repertoire changes are limited because no data were available on ART adherence, viral resistance or therapy changes. Limited PBMC availability meant only the TCR beta chain was sequenced, without alpha chain pairing.

To be included, a participant needed at least one PBMC sample from before ART initiation plus at least two post-ART samples. All participants with HIV were treated in the United States of America. Cryopreserved samples of roughly 0.85-11 million PBMC were thawed and washed before DNA extraction. At the time of the earliest PBMC sample, participants with HIV were aged between about 23 and 54 years. Each participant contributed PBMC samples from 1-4 timepoints before ART initiation and 2-8 timepoints after ART initiation, with a median of 7 samples. Serial HIV viral load, CD4+ T-cell count, ART history and demographic data were obtained for every participant. Using a Qiagen kit on a QIAcube, genomic DNA was extracted from unsorted PBMC, with samples processed in batches of 12. The immunoSEQ hsTCRB v3.0 assay was used at survey level resolution for TRB variable region sequencing. A depth of roughly 35,000-55,000 T-cell genomes per sample was targeted for TRB sequencing. An Illumina MiSeq with a v3 150-cycle kit was used to sequence the pooled TRB libraries. The paper's processing steps were these. Repertoire analysis was performed in R inside a reproducible Nextflow workflow that covered QC, data transformation and analysis. Custom analyses were implemented in LymphoSeq2, an R package for AIRR-Seq data exploration. A handful of samples that produced fewer than 5000 total TRB sequences were removed, so approximately 190 HIV repertoires were analyzed. Among the roughly 190 retained HIV repertoires, some 60 were collected before ART initiation and around 130 after ART initiation. Repertoires were downsampled to 5000 TRB nucleotide sequences, and summary statistics were averaged over 100 downsampling iterations. TRB sequences were retained for analysis only if CDR3 regions of at least seven amino acids were present. Two measures captured diversity: a Shannon entropy-derived clonality score and the Gini coefficient. In the repertoire networks, any two of the top 5000 CDR3 amino acid sequences were connected whenever the two sequences differed by an edit distance of one. For TRB CDR3 amino acid sequences, antigen specificity groups and MHC restriction were predicted with GLIPH2. To flag known CMV, EBV, HIV or tissue antigen associations, CDR3 amino acid sequences were matched against VDJdb and McPAS-TCR. Pre-ART, post-ART and control groups were compared with Wilcoxon signed-rank tests and Holm-Bonferroni correction. As stored in TCRdb, this immuneACCESS dataset retains in-frame rearrangements with V and J assigned. A fraction of the clones does not appear; measured against another copy, unresolved V genes explain less than half of the discrepancy, and the remainder lacks a known reason. The DNA was the basis for D and trimming; V, J and clone size are from that table. For this sample there are around 40,000 clones; about 93% appear just once. About 3.6% of the sample lies in the top ten.

About this clone: No antigen is known for it. Qualities for individual bases were not recorded, and no much larger clone is one base off.

The CDR3 holds 17 amino acids from the cysteine to the phenylalanine. Kept here is only the CDR3 DNA, which spans 51 bases and is read in frame from base 1. Between the V and J ends, shortened by 1 base and 2 bases respectively, the junction contains 14 bases. The CDR1 and CDR2 encoded by the germline V gene are SGHAT and FQNNGV. The origin of this receptor is a woman aged 45-65 years with HIV. Here the chain combines TRBV11-2 and TRBJ2-2; TRBD1 might be the D gene, on 5 matching bases. Material: unsorted PBMCs, obtained 4.1 years after starting antiretroviral therapy. The CDR3 amino acid sequence is: CASSLVGQGGNTGELFF. The sequenced DNA is TGTGCCAGCAGCTTAGTAGGGCAGGGTGGAAACACCGGGGAGCTGTTTTTT.